The source of this TCR beta chain is a study of CD8+ T cells in alopecia areata. Study-level background: Severity among treated patients was scored by the percentage of scalp area affected. General observations from the study: Whether baseline CD8+ expansion is linked to response remains uncertain, given a single nonresponder. With patients, TCR sharing proved less clear than in mice, a difference possibly related to HLA. Scalp clonality, together with expanded CD8+ clones among the top 100, fell significantly with tofacitinib.

Treatment given: oral pan-JAK inhibitor, 5-10 mg twice daily. cDNA prepared by RNA extraction and subsequent reverse transcription served as the template for sequencing. This table comes from immunoSEQ multiplex PCR, and its TCRdb copy is limited to in-frame clones, with some not included. There are 150,000 to 200,000 clones in the sample; roughly 50% occur only once, and approximately 11% lies in the top ten. In this sample, this clone turned up a few times. No antigen is known for it. Germline CDR1 and CDR2: SEHNR and FQNEAQ (reference sequence). There are 17 residues in the CDR3. The trim removed 6 bases at V and 0 bases at J, leaving 14 bases unmatched.

Here the sequenced sample was CD8+ T cells sorted from blood, taken at week 24, from a patient treated with tofacitinib. The chain employs TRBV7-9 and TRBJ2-7; 7 nucleotides line up with TRBD1. The clonotype was recovered from a human donor with alopecia areata. As DNA, the CDR3 is TGTGCCAGCAGTTCCCGGTCGTTTCGGGACAGCTCCTACGAGCAGTACTTC. Translating gives CASSSRSFRDSSYEQYF.